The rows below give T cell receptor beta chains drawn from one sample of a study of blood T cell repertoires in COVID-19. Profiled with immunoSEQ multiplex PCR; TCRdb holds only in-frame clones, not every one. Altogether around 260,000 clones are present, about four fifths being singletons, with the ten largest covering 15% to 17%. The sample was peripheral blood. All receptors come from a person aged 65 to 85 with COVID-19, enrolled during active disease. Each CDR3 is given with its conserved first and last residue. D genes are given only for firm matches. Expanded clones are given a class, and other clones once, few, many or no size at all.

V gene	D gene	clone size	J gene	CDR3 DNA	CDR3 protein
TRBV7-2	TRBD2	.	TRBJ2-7	TGTGCCAGCAGCTATAGCGGGAGCGGGGTCGAGCAGTACTTC	CASSYSGSGVEQYF
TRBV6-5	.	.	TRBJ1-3	TGTGCCAGCAGTCTCCAGTGGCCAGGAAACACCATATATTTT	CASSLQWPGNTIYF
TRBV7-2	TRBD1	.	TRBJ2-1	TGTGCCAGCAGCGAACAACAGGGGAATGAGCAGTTCTTC	CASSEQQGNEQFF
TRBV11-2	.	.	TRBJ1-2	TGTGCCAGCAGCTTAGCGGGGAAGGTCTATGGCTACACCTTC	CASSLAGKVYGYTF
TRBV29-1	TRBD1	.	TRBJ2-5	TGCAGCGTTGGGGGTACAGGGGCTGGGACCCAGTACTTC	CSVGGTGAGTQYF
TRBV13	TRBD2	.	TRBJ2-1	TGTGCCAGCAGCTTAGGCTCCCGACTAGCGGGGATAGCTTACAATGAGCAGTTCTTC	CASSLGSRLAGIAYNEQFF
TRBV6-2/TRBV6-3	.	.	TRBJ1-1	TGTGCCAGCAGTTATCCCCAAAGCGCGAACACTGAAGCTTTCTTT	CASSYPQSANTEAFF
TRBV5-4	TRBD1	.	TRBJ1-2	TGTGCCAGCAGCAGGACAGGGGGAAACTATGGCTACACCTTC	CASSRTGGNYGYTF
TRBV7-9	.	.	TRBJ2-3	TGTGCCAGCAGCTTACCACCCAGCGGGGATACGCAGTATTTT	CASSLPPSGDTQYF
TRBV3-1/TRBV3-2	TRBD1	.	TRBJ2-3	TGTGCCAGCAGCCAAGGAGTAGGGACAGGGGGAATAGATACGCAGTATTTT	CASSQGVGTGGIDTQYF
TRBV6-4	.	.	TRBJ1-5	TGTGCCAGCAGTGAGCCGACTAGGAGGAATCAGCCCCAGCATTTT	CASSEPTRRNQPQHF
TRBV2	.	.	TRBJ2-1	TGTGCCAGCAAAACTACTTACAATGAGCAGTTCTTC	CASKTTYNEQFF
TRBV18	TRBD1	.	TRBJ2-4	TGTGCCAGCTCACCACCGACAGGGCGAACAGCCAAAAACATTCAGTACTTC	CASSPPTGRTAKNIQYF
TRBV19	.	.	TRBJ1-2	TGTGCCAGTAGTATGTCGGCAGGGCATACTAACTATGGCTACACCTTC	CASSMSAGHTNYGYTF
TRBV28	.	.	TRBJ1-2	TGTGCCAGCAGTTTGGCAGGGACTAACTATGGCTACACCTTC	CASSLAGTNYGYTF
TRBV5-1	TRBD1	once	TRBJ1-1	TGCGCCAGCAGCTTTGGGACAGGGGATTTGGGTACTGAAGCTTTCTTT	CASSFGTGDLGTEAFF
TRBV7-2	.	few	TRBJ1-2	TGTGCCAGCAGCCCCGGGGGGGCTAACTATGGCTACACCTTC	CASSPGGANYGYTF
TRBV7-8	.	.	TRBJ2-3	TGTGCCAGCAGCCCAAGTCGGGGGATGGATACGCAGTATTTT	CASSPSRGMDTQYF
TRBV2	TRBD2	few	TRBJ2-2	TGTGCCAGCAGTGGACTAGCGGGAGCCACCGGGGAGCTGTTTTTT	CASSGLAGATGELFF
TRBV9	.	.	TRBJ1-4	TGTGCCAGCAGCGTAGCCCCAGGTTCTTTATCAACTAATGAAAAACTGTTTTTT	CASSVAPGSLSTNEKLFF
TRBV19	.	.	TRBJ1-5	TGTGCCAGTAGTATAGAACGCGGGAATCAGCCCCAGCATTTT	CASSIERGNQPQHF
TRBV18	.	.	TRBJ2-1	TGTGCCAGCTCTCAACGGGGTGAGCAGTTCTTC	CASSQRGEQFF
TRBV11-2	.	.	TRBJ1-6	TGTGCCAGCAGCCCCCGCGAGGTTTCACCCCTCCACTTT	CASSPREVSPLHF
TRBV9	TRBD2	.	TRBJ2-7	TGTGCCAGCAGCGCAAGATTAGCGGGAGGATCCGACGAGCAGTACTTC	CASSARLAGGSDEQYF
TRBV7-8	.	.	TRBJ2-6	TGTGCCAGCAGCTACGGCGGGATCTCTGGGGCCAACGTCCTGACTTTC	CASSYGGISGANVLTF
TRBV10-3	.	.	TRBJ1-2	TGTGCCATAAGATCGGACAGAATAACTAACTATGGCTACACCTTC	CAIRSDRITNYGYTF
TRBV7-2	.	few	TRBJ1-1	TGTGCCAGCAGCTTCAGACACAGGGAGAACACTGAAGCTTTCTTT	CASSFRHRENTEAFF
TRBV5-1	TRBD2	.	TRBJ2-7	TGCGCCAGCAGCTCCTCTCCGGGACTAGCGGGAGAGCAGTACTTC	CASSSSPGLAGEQYF
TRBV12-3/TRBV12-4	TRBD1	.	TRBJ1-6	TGTGCCAGCACCCCGACAGGGGTCTCACCCCTCCACTTT	CASTPTGVSPLHF
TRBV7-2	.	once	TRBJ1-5	TGTGCCAGCAGCTTAGGGGGGGGTAGCAATCAGCCCCAGCATTTT	CASSLGGGSNQPQHF
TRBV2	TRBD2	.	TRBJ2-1	TGTGCATCAATCGGAGCGGGAGGGCCGTCCAATGAGCAGTTCTTC	CASIGAGGPSNEQFF
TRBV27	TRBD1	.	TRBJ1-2	TGTGCCAGCAGTCCGGACAGGGTGGGCGGCTACACCTTC	CASSPDRVGGYTF
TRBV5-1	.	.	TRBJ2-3	TGCGCCAGCAGCTTGGTCGGTGGAGATACGCAGTATTTT	CASSLVGGDTQYF
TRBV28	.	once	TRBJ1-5	TGTGCCAGCAGTACCGGTCGGTACGGGGGGGTAGGGCCCCAGCATTTT	CASSTGRYGGVGPQHF
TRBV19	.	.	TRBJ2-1	TGTGCCAGTAGTATTAGGAGCTATGAGCAGTTCTTC	CASSIRSYEQFF
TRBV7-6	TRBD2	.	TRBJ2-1	TGTGCCAGCAGCTACCAGACTAGCGGGAGTGGCGAGCAGTTCTTC	CASSYQTSGSGEQFF
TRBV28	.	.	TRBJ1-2	TGTGCCAGCAGTTTAATTGGACAGCCTAACTATGGCTACACCTTC	CASSLIGQPNYGYTF
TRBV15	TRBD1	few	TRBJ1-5	TGTGCCACCAGCTGGGGACAGTACAATCAGCCCCAGCATTTT	CATSWGQYNQPQHF
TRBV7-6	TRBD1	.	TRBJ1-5	TGTGCCAGCAGCTCGACAGGGTTTGGCAATCAGCCCCAGCATTTT	CASSSTGFGNQPQHF
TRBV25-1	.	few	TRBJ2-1	TGTGCCAGCAGTGAAAGAGGGAGAGGATCCTACAATGAGCAGTTCTTC	CASSERGRGSYNEQFF
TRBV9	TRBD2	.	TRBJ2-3	TGTGCCAGCAGCGTAGCAGCGGGGATCACAGATACGCAGTATTTT	CASSVAAGITDTQYF
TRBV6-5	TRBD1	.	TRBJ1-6	TGTGCCAGCAGTTTAAGGGACAGGGCGACACCCCTCCACTTT	CASSLRDRATPLHF
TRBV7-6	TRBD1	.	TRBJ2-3	TGTGCCAGCAGCTTAGGGACAGGGGATAATTGGGCAGATACGCAGTATTTT	CASSLGTGDNWADTQYF
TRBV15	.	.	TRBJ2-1	TGTGCCACCAGCAGAGATCACCCGAGACTAGTAATTAATGAGCAGTTCTTC	CATSRDHPRLVINEQFF
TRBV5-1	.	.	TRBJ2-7	TGCGCCAGCAGCTCGGTAGCTTACGAGCAGTACTTC	CASSSVAYEQYF